This TCR beta chain came from a study of cytomegalovirus exposure and HLA in healthy donors. Whole-study findings and limits: Excluded: some indistinguishable V segments such as TRBV6-2 and TRBV6-3. The authors reported that TCR beta sequences could predict HLA-A and HLA-B alleles. These predictions were accurate for most subjects in the first cohort.

This CDR3 has 14 residues. Germline loops: CDR1 MNHEY, CDR2 SVGAGI. Deletions cut 3 bases from V and 0 bases from J, with 8 bases between. PCR involved 60 Vbeta and 13 Jbeta primers. Assay used: immunoSEQ multiplex PCR; TCRdb lists only in-frame clones, some missing. The table counts roughly 34,000 clones; approximately 4% lies in the top ten. As for this clone: Its cognate antigen is unknown.

The origin of this receptor is a man in his forties in good health and CMV-seronegative. The chain recombines TRBV6-5 with TRBJ1-1; D call uncertain. Sequenced: PBMCs. The CDR3 DNA reads TGTGCCAGCAGTTATGACTGGGTGAACACTGAAGCTTTCTTT. Its protein is CASSYDWVNTEAFF.